A selection of T cell receptor beta chains follows, all from one sample in a study of T cell changes during pregnancy in multiple sclerosis. The protocol was immunoSEQ multiplex PCR, while the TCRdb copy is restricted to in-frame clones and leaves out a portion. The top ten hold approximately 1.7% of the sample, which has 55,000 to 70,000 clones, around 91% seen once. The specimen comprised peripheral blood, sampled after pregnancy. These receptors originate from a female donor with multiple sclerosis, enrolled in a pregnancy study. Each CDR3 is given with its conserved first and last residue. D genes are given only for firm matches. Size tells how often a clone was seen (once, few, many) or the class of an expanded clone, and some rows leave it out.

V gene	clone size	J gene	D gene	CDR3 protein	CDR3 DNA
TRBV18	.	TRBJ2-7	.	CASSPYTGNHEQYF	TGTGCCAGCTCACCATACACAGGGAACCACGAGCAGTACTTC
TRBV27	once	TRBJ1-5	.	CASSLYPLNQPQHF	TGTGCCAGCAGTTTATATCCCCTCAATCAGCCCCAGCATTTT
TRBV11-1	.	TRBJ2-3	TRBD1	CASSPGGTSTDTQYF	TGTGCCAGCAGTCCAGGGGGTACTAGCACAGATACGCAGTATTTT
TRBV5-4	.	TRBJ2-5	.	CASSFGGEGKTQYF	TGTGCCAGCAGCTTTGGCGGGGAAGGAAAGACCCAGTACTTC
TRBV5-1	.	TRBJ1-1	.	CASSWNAAAEAFF	TGCGCCAGCAGCTGGAACGCCGCGGCTGAAGCTTTCTTT
TRBV7-2	.	TRBJ2-3	.	CASRTQLSASTDTQYF	TGTGCCAGCAGAACACAGCTATCCGCTAGCACAGATACGCAGTATTTT
TRBV30	few	TRBJ1-1	.	CACEQANTEAFF	TGTGCCTGCGAACAGGCGAACACTGAAGCTTTCTTT
TRBV2	.	TRBJ1-2	.	CASSEWGGSGGYTF	TGTGCCAGCAGTGAATGGGGGGGGTCCGGTGGCTACACCTTC
TRBV19	.	TRBJ1-2	.	CASSEISNYGYTF	TGTGCCAGTAGTGAGATTTCTAACTATGGCTACACCTTC
TRBV4-3	once	TRBJ2-1	TRBD2	CASSQDVRLAGWGEQFF	TGCGCCAGCAGCCAAGATGTACGACTAGCGGGATGGGGTGAGCAGTTCTTC
TRBV7-2	.	TRBJ2-3	TRBD1	CASSNYQGATDTQYF	TGTGCCAGCAGTAACTACCAGGGGGCCACAGATACGCAGTATTTT
TRBV9	.	TRBJ1-2	.	CASSAFSSDSYGYTF	TGTGCCAGCAGCGCCTTCTCGTCGGACAGCTATGGCTACACCTTC
TRBV6-6	.	TRBJ1-5	.	CASSPPGGGNQPQHF	TGTGCCAGCAGCCCCCCGGGGGGGGGTAATCAGCCCCAGCATTTT
TRBV7-9	.	TRBJ1-1	TRBD1	CASSVQGAGEAFF	TGTGCCAGCAGCGTACAGGGGGCTGGTGAAGCTTTCTTT
TRBV5-5	.	TRBJ1-2	TRBD1	CASSLGDRDYGYTF	TGTGCCAGCAGCTTGGGGGACAGGGATTATGGCTACACCTTC
TRBV7-2	.	TRBJ2-1	.	CASSLRSRSSYNEQFF	TGTGCCAGCAGCTTAAGGTCTAGGAGCTCCTACAATGAGCAGTTCTTC
TRBV6-5	.	TRBJ2-1	TRBD2	CASSYRMSGGVNEQFF	TGTGCCAGCAGTTATCGGATGAGCGGGGGAGTCAATGAGCAGTTCTTC
TRBV28	.	TRBJ1-3	.	CASSLTGNTIYF	TGTGCCAGCAGCCTAACTGGAAACACCATATATTTT
TRBV4-1	.	TRBJ1-5	.	CASSRRAGNQPQHF	TGCGCCAGCAGCCGTCGGGCGGGGAATCAGCCCCAGCATTTT
TRBV6-1	.	TRBJ1-1	TRBD1	CASSLWTGGNTEAFF	TGTGCCAGCAGTCTGTGGACAGGGGGGAACACTGAAGCTTTCTTT
TRBV5-1	.	TRBJ2-2	TRBD1	CASSTGQGNTGELFF	TGCGCCAGCAGCACGGGACAGGGAAACACCGGGGAGCTGTTTTTT
TRBV5-1	.	TRBJ1-1	.	CASSLDPGPGKTEAFF	TGCGCCAGCAGCTTGGATCCAGGGCCCGGAAAGACTGAAGCTTTCTTT
TRBV30	.	TRBJ2-2	TRBD2	CAWGGESVTGELFF	TGTGCCTGGGGGGGGGAATCGGTCACCGGGGAGCTGTTTTTT
TRBV20-1	.	TRBJ2-1	TRBD1	CSAGSDRGIFF	TGCAGTGCTGGTTCGGACAGGGGAATCTTCTTC
TRBV19	.	TRBJ1-6	TRBD1	CASSLLPGQGAGGDNSPLHF	TGTGCCAGTAGTCTCTTGCCGGGACAGGGGGCAGGGGGAGATAATTCACCCCTCCACTTT
TRBV27	few	TRBJ1-6	.	CASSTGLINSPLHF	TGTGCCAGCAGTACGGGACTTATTAATTCACCCCTCCACTTT
TRBV5-6	.	TRBJ2-2	.	CASSLGLYSNTGELFF	TGTGCCAGCAGCTTGGGACTGTACTCAAACACCGGGGAGCTGTTTTTT